This T cell receptor beta chain was observed in a study of blood T cell repertoires in COVID-19. Study information: Sources were T cells, B-cell-depleted T cells, or PBMCs; the material itself was cDNA or gDNA.

TCRdb's table, derived via immunoSEQ multiplex PCR, lists solely in-frame clones and lacks some. This table holds approximately 260,000 clones, about 90% found once. CDR3 length: 15 amino acids. Deletions cut 2 bases from V and 2 bases from J, with 12 bases between. From germline, CDR1 is SGHDN and CDR2 FVKESK. This clone appeared a single time. Input material: peripheral blood. This TCR derives from a man between 60 and 70 years old who had recovered from COVID-19. The V gene is TRBV14, the J gene TRBJ1-1; D not certain. The CDR3 DNA sequence: TGTGCCAGCAGCCAAAGAGGCAGCCTAAACACTGAAGCTTTCTTT. Translation: CASSQRGSLNTEAFF.